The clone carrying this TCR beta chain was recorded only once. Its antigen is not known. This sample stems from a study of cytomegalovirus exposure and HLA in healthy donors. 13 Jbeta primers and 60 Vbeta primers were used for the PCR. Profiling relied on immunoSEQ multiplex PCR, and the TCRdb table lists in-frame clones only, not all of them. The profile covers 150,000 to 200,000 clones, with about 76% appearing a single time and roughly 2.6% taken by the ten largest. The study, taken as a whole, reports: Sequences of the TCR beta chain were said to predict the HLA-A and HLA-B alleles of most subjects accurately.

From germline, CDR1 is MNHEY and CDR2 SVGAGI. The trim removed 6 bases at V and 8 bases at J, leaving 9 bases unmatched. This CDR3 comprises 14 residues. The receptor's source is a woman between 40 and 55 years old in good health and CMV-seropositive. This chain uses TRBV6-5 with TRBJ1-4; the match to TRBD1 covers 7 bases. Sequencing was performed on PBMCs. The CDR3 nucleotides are TGTGCCAGCAGGTTGACAGGGAATCGAGAAAAACTGTTTTTT. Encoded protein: CASRLTGNREKLFF.